Below, 18 T cell receptor beta chains from the same sample are listed, as sequenced in a study of CD8 T cells in ankylosing spondylitis. Overall study findings and caveats: A motif of roughly eight highly homologous TCR beta variants was seen as apparently characteristic of ankylosing spondylitis blood.

For these receptors, no antigen is known. Using its own MiXCR run on the 5' RACE reads, TCRdb lists one record per CDR3 protein. Of more than 650,000 distinct CDR3 sequences listed, 12% are singletons. Sequenced sample: blood, either unsorted or a sorted T cell fraction (not recorded which). The receptor set was obtained from a male donor with ankylosing spondylitis.

V is TRBV18 and J is TRBJ2-3; TRBD2 matches 7 bases. Trimming removed 0 bases from V and 2 bases from J; junction bases left unmatched: 8. The CDR3 contains 17 residues. Germline V gives CDR1 KGHSH, CDR2 LQKENI. CDR3 sequence (DNA): TGTGCCAGCTCACCACCCCGGCCTAGCGGACTCACAGATACGCAGTATTTT. Its protein is CASSPPRPSGLTDTQYF.

The chain joins TRBV20-1 to TRBJ1-1; D perhaps matches TRBD1 (6 bases). Germline-derived CDR1 and CDR2 are DFQATT and SNEGSKA (reference sequence). Trimming pared 3 bases from V and 0 bases from J, leaving 20 bases between. The CDR3 length is 17 residues. CDR3 amino acids: CSARIFRGPSMNTEAFF. In DNA, the CDR3 is TGCAGTGCTAGGATCTTCAGGGGACCCAGTATGAACACTGAAGCTTTCTTT.

This clonotype turned up a few times. The DNA for the CDR3 is TGTGCCATCAGTGAGCGTATTGGACTAGTCCTCTACGAGCAGTACTTC. Protein sequence: CAISERIGLVLYEQYF. The chain links TRBV10-3 to TRBJ2-7; 7 bases agree with TRBD2. Per germline, CDR1 ENHRY and CDR2 SYGVKD. The ends lost 2 bases at V and 3 bases at J; junction bases unmatched: 10. The CDR3 length is 16 residues.

The gene calls are TRBV28 and TRBJ2-6; the match to TRBD2 covers 7 bases. Trimming at V came to 7 bases and at J to 0 bases, leaving 6 bases not matched to a gene. This CDR3 comprises 16 residues. Germline V gene lookup returns CDR1 MDHEN and CDR2 SYDVKM. The CDR3 sequence is CASKSPGGSGANVLTF. The CDR3 nucleotides are TGTGCCAGCAAATCCCCGGGGGGCTCTGGGGCCAACGTCCTGACTTTC.

This clonotype has at least ten counts. This chain links TRBV4-3 with TRBJ2-1; 8 bases are a match to TRBD2. Germline values: CDR1 LGHNA, CDR2 YSLEER. Trimming removed 0 bases from V and 3 bases from J; junction bases left unmatched: 1. This CDR3 has 15 residues. The CDR3 here is CASSQDTSGYNEQFF. CDR3 DNA: TGCGCCAGCAGCCAAGATACTAGCGGCTACAATGAGCAGTTCTTC.

This chain joins TRBV6-2 or TRBV6-3 and TRBJ2-5; TRBD1 might be the D (5 bases). CDR3 length equals 15 residues. Germline V CDR1 and CDR2: MNHEY, SVGEGT. The V gene lost 0 bases and the J gene lost 5 bases, with 13 bases spanning the gap. CDR3 coding DNA: TGTGCCAGCAGTTACTCGATAGGGGAATCTGAGACCCAGTACTTC. It translates to CASSYSIGESETQYF.

This clonotype was picked up many times. DNA for the CDR3: TGTGCCAGCAGTTACCCTATGGGACGGTTTTATGGCTACACCTTC. Its protein product is CASSYPMGRFYGYTF. The rearrangement joins TRBV6-5 to TRBJ1-2, with a tentative D call TRBD1 (5 bases). This CDR3 spans 15 amino acids. V lost 2 bases, J lost 5 bases, and 15 bases lay in between. Germline V gene lookup returns CDR1 MNHEY and CDR2 SVGAGI.

There are a few counts of this clonotype. The CDR3 DNA follows: TGCAGTGCTGACCTTGCTCAGCGAGACGAGCAGTACTTC. Its protein product is CSADLAQRDEQYF. The chain employs TRBV20-1 and TRBJ2-7; D ambiguous. This CDR3 has 13 amino acids. Looked up from germline, CDR1 is DFQATT and CDR2 is SNEGSKA (reference sequence). V gave up 5 bases and J gave up 5 bases, with 16 bases separating them.

The V gene is TRBV4-3, the J gene TRBJ2-3, with D possibly being TRBD2 (6 bases). From germline, CDR1 is LGHNA and CDR2 YSLEER. The CDR3 spans 14 residues. V lost 1 base to trimming and J lost 6 bases, with 11 bases between them. The CDR3 nucleotides read TGCGCCAGCAGCCAAGGGGGGGTCTCGGATACGCAGTATTTT. It specifies CASSQGGVSDTQYF.

The table lists this clonotype with a few counts. V usage is TRBV15 and J usage is TRBJ2-5; no clear D. CDR1 is LNHNV and CDR2 is YYDKDF in the germline V gene (reference sequence). The CDR3 has 16 amino acids. Trimming took off 0 bases at V and 0 bases at J, with 11 bases between the two ends. The CDR3 bases are TGTGCCACCAGCAGAGATCTATTCCGGGACCAAGAGACCCAGTACTTC. Translating it yields CATSRDLFRDQETQYF.

This clonotype was found many times. J is TRBJ1-3 and V is TRBV4-3; D unresolved. V dropped 1 base and J dropped 7 bases, with 14 bases sitting between them. The CDR3 is made up of 15 amino acids. From germline, CDR1 is LGHNA and CDR2 YSLEER. The CDR3 loop reads CASSQGLRQWNTIYF. The CDR3 DNA sequence: TGCGCCAGCAGCCAAGGTCTGCGCCAATGGAACACCATATATTTT.

This clonotype was seen many times. The chain carries TRBV29-1 and TRBJ2-5; D ambiguous. Trimming shortened V by 5 bases and J by 5 bases, and 6 bases separated the two germline ends. Germline CDR1 SQVTM, CDR2 ANQGSEA. This CDR3 contains 10 residues. CDR3 nucleotide sequence: TGCAGCGTTTGGTCCGAGACCCAGTACTTC. Translated: CSVWSETQYF.

This clonotype has ten or more counts. This chain connects TRBV5-1 to TRBJ2-1, with a possible D match to TRBD2 (6 bases). The V end lost 7 bases, the J end lost 4 bases, and 18 bases lay between the germline ends. The germline CDR1 and CDR2 sequences are SGHRS and YFSETQ. The CDR3 extends over 15 amino acids. CDR3 sequence (DNA): TGCGCCAGCCGTCTAGCGCAGGGCCCGTACAATGAGCAGTTCTTC. It specifies CASRLAQGPYNEQFF.

The sample holds a few counts of this clonotype. The chain recombines TRBV29-1 with TRBJ1-4; D gene unclear. V lost 0 bases and J lost 5, with 4 bases in between. In germline, CDR1 is SQVTM, CDR2 ANQGSEA. This CDR3 is 12 amino acids long. The chain's CDR3 is CSVEERNEKLFF. Written as DNA, the CDR3 is TGCAGCGTTGAAGAACGAAATGAAAAACTGTTTTTT.

This chain uses TRBV6-5 with TRBJ1-1; D may be TRBD1 (6 bases). Between the trimmed V and J ends, which lost 7 bases and 2 bases, there was a span of 14 bases. Germline-derived CDR1 and CDR2 are MNHEY and SVGAGI. This CDR3 spans 14 amino acids. The CDR3 nucleotides read TGTGCCAGCATCTACTGGACAGTTAACACTGAAGCTTTCTTT. Translated, it gives CASIYWTVNTEAFF.

This clonotype was seen a handful of times. This sequence joins TRBV4-3 and TRBJ1-4; perhaps TRBD1 as D (6 bases). Trimming shortened V by 4 bases and J by 6 bases, and 21 bases separated the two germline ends. Germline V CDR1 and CDR2: LGHNA, YSLEER. CDR3 size: 17 residues. CDR3 residues: CASSPWTLEGVDEKLFF. Here the CDR3 DNA reads TGCGCCAGCAGCCCGTGGACGCTTGAGGGGGTGGATGAAAAACTGTTTTTT.

V usage is TRBV10-3 and J usage is TRBJ2-7, with 15 bases matching TRBD2. This CDR3 is 18 amino acids long. CDR1 ENHRY and CDR2 SYGVKD come from the germline V gene. V shed 3 bases, J shed 6 bases, and the junction held 12 bases outside the gene matches. CDR3 in amino acids: CAISESRGLAGGNSEQYF. The CDR3 DNA follows: TGTGCCATCAGTGAATCCAGGGGACTAGCGGGGGGTAACTCCGAGCAGTACTTC.

V and J are TRBV20-1 and TRBJ2-3; 12 nucleotides align to TRBD2. The CDR3 totals 14 residues. The germline V gene has CDR1 DFQATT and CDR2 SNEGSKA (reference sequence). The V and J ends lost 5 bases and 5 bases, in that order; junction bases with no gene match: 5. DNA of the CDR3: TGCAGTGCTCATCCTAGCGGGAGGGGAGATACGCAGTATTTT. Protein sequence: CSAHPSGRGDTQYF.